These T cell receptor beta chains were read from a single sample in a study of cytomegalovirus exposure and HLA in healthy donors. Profiled with immunoSEQ multiplex PCR; TCRdb holds only in-frame clones, not every one. The sample includes 110,000 to 150,000 clones, around 72% seen only once; the top ten take less than 2.5%. The sequenced sample consisted of PBMCs. The receptor source for this set is a man in his forties in good health and CMV-seronegative. Each CDR3 is given with its conserved first and last residue. A D gene is named only where the DNA matches it firmly. Expanded clones get a size class; other rows say once, few or many, or leave the size out.

D | J | V | size | DNA | CDR3
NA | TRBJ2-5 | TRBV6-4 | NA | TGTGCCAGCAGTGACGAAGGGGGACCCCAAGAGACCCAGTACTTC | CASSDEGGPQETQYF
NA | TRBJ1-5 | TRBV6-4 | NA | TGTGCCAGCAGTACGGAGTACAATCAGCCCCAGCATTTT | CASSTEYNQPQHF
NA | TRBJ1-2 | TRBV5-1 | NA | TGCGCCAGCAGCCCCACAGGTCAAACTAACTATGGCTACACCTTC | CASSPTGQTNYGYTF
TRBD1 | TRBJ2-6 | TRBV7-2 | once | TGTGCCAGCAGCAGAATGATTGGGACAGGGCATGCTGGGGCCAACGTCCTGACTTTC | CASSRMIGTGHAGANVLTF
NA | TRBJ2-1 | TRBV4-3 | once | TGCGCCAGCAGCCAAGAGCATCGGAATGAGCAGTTCTTC | CASSQEHRNEQFF
TRBD1 | TRBJ2-1 | TRBV6-1 | NA | TGTGCCAGCAGTGGCGACAGGGGCGCGTACAATGAGCAGTTCTTC | CASSGDRGAYNEQFF
TRBD2 | TRBJ2-1 | TRBV28 | NA | TGTGCCAGCAGCCGAAGCGGGGGTCTTAGCAATGAGCAGTTCTTC | CASSRSGGLSNEQFF
NA | TRBJ2-1 | TRBV4-3 | NA | TGCGCCAGCAGCCAAGAGGGGGCGGGTGAGCAGTTCTTC | CASSQEGAGEQFF
TRBD1 | TRBJ1-5 | TRBV25-1 | few | TGTGCCAGCAGTGACTCAACAGGGGGAGGCAATCAGCCCCAGCATTTT | CASSDSTGGGNQPQHF
NA | TRBJ2-5 | TRBV10-1 | NA | TGCGCCAGCAGTGAGACGAGGCAGGGCTGGGAGACCCAGTACTTC | CASSETRQGWETQYF
TRBD1 | TRBJ1-1 | TRBV7-2 | NA | TGTGCCAGCAGCCAGACAGGGCCTGAAGCTTTCTTT | CASSQTGPEAFF
NA | TRBJ1-2 | TRBV4-3 | NA | TGCGCCAGCAGCCAAGATTTGAGGAGGTATGGCTACACCTTC | CASSQDLRRYGYTF
TRBD2 | TRBJ2-5 | TRBV11-2 | NA | TGTGCCAGCAGCTGGGGGACTAGCGGTAGCCAAGAGACCCAGTACTTC | CASSWGTSGSQETQYF
NA | TRBJ2-3 | TRBV5-4 | few | TGTGCCAGCAGTCGGGACTCCACAGATACGCAGTATTTT | CASSRDSTDTQYF
NA | TRBJ1-3 | TRBV15 | NA | TGTGCCACCAGCAGAGGGACACCCCAGAGCTCTGGAAACACCATATATTTT | CATSRGTPQSSGNTIYF
TRBD2 | TRBJ2-5 | TRBV7-9 | NA | TGTGCCAGCAGTTCCGGGACTAGCAAGACCCAGTACTTC | CASSSGTSKTQYF
NA | TRBJ1-5 | TRBV27 | NA | TGTGCCAGTGGCGGGGGGGTCAGGCAGCCCCAGCATTTT | CASGGGVRQPQHF
TRBD2 | TRBJ2-5 | TRBV30 | NA | TGTGCCTGGAGTCGGGCTAGCGGGGTGACGCAAGAGACCCAGTACTTC | CAWSRASGVTQETQYF
TRBD2 | TRBJ2-7 | TRBV6-5 | NA | TGTGCCAGCAGCCAGCGGGGGTGGCGGGGCGAGCAGTACTTC | CASSQRGWRGEQYF
TRBD1 | TRBJ1-3 | TRBV7-9 | NA | TGTGCCAGCAGCGATGGACAGGGGATCAACACCATATATTTT | CASSDGQGINTIYF
TRBD1 | TRBJ2-7 | TRBV29-1 | NA | TGCAGCGCTAGGACAGGGGGCAACTCCTACGAGCAGTACTTC | CSARTGGNSYEQYF
NA | TRBJ2-5 | TRBV7-2 | NA | TGTGCCAGCAGCTCTGGACTGAAACGGAGGGAGACCCAGTACTTC | CASSSGLKRRETQYF
NA | TRBJ2-7 | TRBV29-1 | few | TGCAGCGCCGGACATTTGAGGCGGGACGGGTCCTACGAGCAGTACTTC | CSAGHLRRDGSYEQYF
TRBD1 | TRBJ1-3 | TRBV6-5 | NA | TGTGCCAGCACGAGGACAGGGAGCTCTGGAAACACCATATATTTT | CASTRTGSSGNTIYF
TRBD2 | TRBJ2-5 | TRBV9 | NA | TGTGCCAGCAGCGTAACAGCGGGACCGAACAGGGAGACCCAGTACTTC | CASSVTAGPNRETQYF
NA | TRBJ2-3 | TRBV7-8 | NA | TGTGCCAGCAGCTTAGCGGGACAACTCAATACGCAGTATTTT | CASSLAGQLNTQYF
NA | TRBJ1-2 | TRBV5-6 | NA | TGTGCCAGCAGCTTACAGGGAAGCACTAACTATGGCTACCCCTTC | CASSLQGSTNYGYPF
NA | TRBJ2-1 | TRBV28 | NA | TGTGCCAGCAGTCCCCCCTTCCCCAGCTCCTACAATGAGCAGTTCTTC | CASSPPFPSSYNEQFF
NA | TRBJ1-3 | TRBV5-4 | NA | TGTGCCAGCAGTCAGGCCGCGGGGTCTGGAAACACCATATATTTT | CASSQAAGSGNTIYF
NA | TRBJ2-3 | TRBV9 | NA | TGTGCCAGCAGCTCGCGGACTGGCTCAGGCACAGATACGCAGTATTTT | CASSSRTGSGTDTQYF
TRBD1 | TRBJ1-5 | TRBV6-1 | NA | TGTGCCAGCAGTGAAGCTCTGGACAGGTTTAAGCCCCAGCATTTT | CASSEALDRFKPQHF
TRBD1 | TRBJ2-6 | TRBV5-1 | NA | TGCGCCAGCAGCTCCGACAGGGCGTTAGCTGGGGCCAACGTCCTGACTTTC | CASSSDRALAGANVLTF
NA | TRBJ2-2 | TRBV5-1 | NA | TGCGCCAGCAGCTTGGAAATCTTACAGACGAACACCGGGGAGCTGTTTTTT | CASSLEILQTNTGELFF
TRBD2 | TRBJ2-6 | TRBV7-9 | NA | TGTGCCAGCAGCTTAGCGGGTTGGGGGGGCTCTGGGGCCAACGTCCTGACTTTC | CASSLAGWGGSGANVLTF
TRBD1 | TRBJ2-5 | TRBV27 | NA | TGTGCCAGCAGTTTTAACAGGGGGCGAGAGACCCAGTACTTC | CASSFNRGRETQYF
TRBD1 | TRBJ2-7 | TRBV11-3 | once | TGTGCCAGCAGCTTATGGACGGACGGACAGGGAGCCTACGAGCAGTACTTC | CASSLWTDGQGAYEQYF
NA | TRBJ2-7 | TRBV19 | NA | TGTGCCAGTAGTATAGGGTCAGGGGCCGCCTACGAGCAGTACTTC | CASSIGSGAAYEQYF
TRBD1 | TRBJ2-7 | TRBV5-5 | NA | TGTGCCAGCAGCTTACAGGGGAGCTACGAGCAGTACTTC | CASSLQGSYEQYF
TRBD1 | TRBJ1-4 | TRBV19 | NA | TGTGCCAGTACGAGACAGGGTGCCTCTAATGAAAAACTGTTTTTT | CASTRQGASNEKLFF
NA | TRBJ1-5 | TRBV21-1 | once | TGTGCCAGCAGCAAAAACCCCAGGGAGGCTCAGCCCCAGCATTTT | CASSKNPREAQPQHF
NA | TRBJ2-5 | TRBV18 | NA | TGTGCCAGCTCACCTCCTACGCGGTTCCAAGAGACCCAGTACTTC | CASSPPTRFQETQYF
NA | TRBJ1-5 | TRBV19 | NA | TGTGCCAGTAGTAACCAGGTTAGCAATCAGCCCCAGCATTTT | CASSNQVSNQPQHF
TRBD2 | TRBJ2-3 | TRBV7-9 | NA | TGCACGAGCGGGAGTGCAGATACGCAGTATTTT | CTSGSADTQYF
TRBD1 | TRBJ1-1 | TRBV6-5 | few | TGTGCCAGCACAATCCCGACAGGGGGCGTCACTGAAGCTTTCTTT | CASTIPTGGVTEAFF
NA | TRBJ1-2 | TRBV29-1 | NA | TGCAGCGCGGACGGGACACTTTATGGCTACACCTTC | CSADGTLYGYTF
NA | TRBJ2-1 | TRBV5-8 | NA | TGTGCCAGCAGCCAAGATCCGGCAGGGTCCTACAATGAGCAGTTCTTC | CASSQDPAGSYNEQFF
NA | TRBJ2-1 | TRBV4-1 | NA | TGCGCCAGCAGCCACCCGGCGAAGCGTGAAAAGCAGTTCTTC | CASSHPAKREKQFF
TRBD2 | TRBJ2-1 | TRBV19 | once | TGTGCCAGTAGTTTTAGCGGGGGGTTATACAATGAGCAGTTCTTC | CASSFSGGLYNEQFF
TRBD1 | TRBJ2-1 | TRBV7-2 | few | TGTGCCAGCAGCCTAGACAGGGGACCCTACAATGAGCAGTTCTTC | CASSLDRGPYNEQFF
TRBD1 | TRBJ1-5 | TRBV2 | few | TGTGCCAGCAGTGTGGGAACCGGGACAGGGGGCGGTCAGCCCCAGCATTTT | CASSVGTGTGGGQPQHF
NA | TRBJ2-5 | TRBV6-1 | NA | TGTGCCAGCAGTGATCGGGGGGCGTATGAGACCCAGTACTTC | CASSDRGAYETQYF
NA | TRBJ1-5 | TRBV4-3 | NA | TGCGCCAGCAGCCAAGATTTGACAGGCAGTCAGCCCCAGCATTTT | CASSQDLTGSQPQHF
TRBD1 | TRBJ2-1 | TRBV10-3 | few | TGTGCCATCAGGGATGGACAGGCTTCATCCAATGAGCAGTTCTTC | CAIRDGQASSNEQFF
NA | TRBJ1-3 | TRBV7-6 | NA | TGTGCCAGCAGCCCCATACCTTACAGCTCTGGAAACACCATATATTTT | CASSPIPYSSGNTIYF
TRBD1 | TRBJ2-1 | TRBV27 | NA | TGTGCCAGCAGTTTTTGGGTGCAGGGGGCCTACAATGAGCAGTTCTTC | CASSFWVQGAYNEQFF